These T cell receptor beta chains were read from a single sample in a study of CD8+CD57+ T cells in acquired aplastic anemia. TCRdb called the reads again in MiXCR, with one record for every CDR3 protein. Of over 150,000 distinct CDR3 sequences in the sample, more than 45% were seen once. Sequences were obtained from sorted CD4+, CD8+, or CD8+CD57+ T cells (not recorded which) from PBMCs. The origin of the receptors is a human donor with aplastic anemia. Both conserved end residues are part of each CDR3. A D gene is named only where the DNA matches it firmly. Rows may omit the clone size; those that give it use once, few, many or a size class.

D gene	clone size	J gene	V gene	CDR3 DNA	CDR3 protein
TRBD1	few	TRBJ2-3	TRBV2	TGTGCCAGCAGTGGACAGGGTCCCACAGATACGCAGTATTTT	CASSGQGPTDTQYF
-	many	TRBJ2-3	TRBV15	TGTGCCACCAGCAGCCCACTCACAGATACGCAGTATTTT	CATSSPLTDTQYF
TRBD2	many	TRBJ2-7	TRBV6-6	TGTGCCAGCAGTTGGAGGGACTACTTAGACTACGAGCAGTACTTC	CASSWRDYLDYEQYF
TRBD1	-	TRBJ2-1	TRBV7-6	TGTGCCAGCAGCTTTATGGACAGGCTCAATGAGCAGTTCTTC	CASSFMDRLNEQFF
-	-	TRBJ1-1	TRBV25-1	TGTGCCAGCAGCTTAATGACAGCGAACACTGAAGCTTTCTTT	CASSLMTANTEAFF
TRBD2	many	TRBJ2-1	TRBV10-3	TGTGCCACCGGACTAGCGGAGAATGAGCAGTTCTTC	CATGLAENEQFF
-	many	TRBJ1-1	TRBV7-2	TGTGCCAGCAGCTTAGATTGGGGGCCAAACACTGAAGCTTTCTTT	CASSLDWGPNTEAFF
TRBD1	many	TRBJ2-2	TRBV5-4	TGTGCCAGCAGCTGGACAGGGGGATCTGCCGGGGAGCTGTTTTTT	CASSWTGGSAGELFF
TRBD2	-	TRBJ2-2	TRBV24-1	TGTGCCACCAGTGATTTTGGCGGGGGGGCCGGGGAGCTGTTTTTT	CATSDFGGGAGELFF
TRBD2	-	TRBJ2-1	TRBV9	TGTGCCAGCGGTTCGATGGGACTAGCGTTCTTC	CASGSMGLAFF
-	-	TRBJ2-5	TRBV2	TGTGCCAGCAACATATTTCGGGGGCAAGAGACCCAGTACTTC	CASNIFRGQETQYF
-	-	TRBJ1-6	TRBV10-3	TGTGCCGCCGCCCGGACGGAAAATTCACCCCTCCACTTT	CAAARTENSPLHF
TRBD2	many	TRBJ2-1	TRBV19	TGTGCCAGTAGCATGAGAGCGGGAGCCGCCACAAATGAGCAGTTCTTC	CASSMRAGAATNEQFF
-	-	TRBJ2-1	TRBV20-1	TGCAGTGCTCCCCAGGGTACGGACTACAATGAGCAGTTCTTC	CSAPQGTDYNEQFF
-	-	TRBJ1-5	TRBV19	TGTGCCAGTAATAACCGGGACACGTTCAATCAGCCCCAGCATTTT	CASNNRDTFNQPQHF
-	many	TRBJ1-3	TRBV20-1	TGCAGTGCTAGAGCGCGTTCTGGAAACACCATATATTTT	CSARARSGNTIYF
TRBD2	few	TRBJ2-2	TRBV29-1	TGCAGCGTCTCTACCGGGACTACGAACACCGGGGAGCTGTTTTTT	CSVSTGTTNTGELFF
-	-	TRBJ2-2	TRBV18	TGTGCCAGCTCACCGTGGACGGATAACACCGGGGAGCTGTTTTTT	CASSPWTDNTGELFF
-	few	TRBJ2-7	TRBV7-2	TGTGCCAGCAGCTTAGGGACTTACTACGAGCAGTACTTC	CASSLGTYYEQYF
-	-	TRBJ1-5	TRBV10-3	TGTGCCATCAGTGACGGGGTGCTACAGCCCCAGCATTTT	CAISDGVLQPQHF
-	many	TRBJ2-1	TRBV29-1	TGCAGCGTGGAGAAATCGGCGGCGCAGTTCTTC	CSVEKSAAQFF
-	many	TRBJ1-5	TRBV25-1	TGTGCCAGCAGTGAATTGGGGAGCCAGCCCCAGCATTTT	CASSELGSQPQHF
-	many	TRBJ2-6	TRBV20-1	TGCAGTGCGATAGGAAGGGGTTCTGGGGCCAACGTCCTGACTTTC	CSAIGRGSGANVLTF
-	-	TRBJ2-2	TRBV3-1	TGTGCCAGCAGCCAAGGACTAGAGGTCGCCGGGGAGCTGTTTTTT	CASSQGLEVAGELFF
-	-	TRBJ1-6	TRBV11-2	TGTGCCAGCAGCCGGACAGTGATCGATTCACCCCTCCACTTT	CASSRTVIDSPLHF
TRBD2	-	TRBJ2-7	TRBV12-3/TRBV12-4	TGTGCCAGCAGTTTCCGACTAGCAACCTACGAGCAGTACTTC	CASSFRLATYEQYF
-	-	TRBJ1-6	TRBV20-1	TGCAGTGCTACCCGAGACGTATATGGACCCCTCCACTTT	CSATRDVYGPLHF
-	-	TRBJ2-1	TRBV5-4	TGTGCCAGCAGCTTGGGAGGGGACAATGAGCAGTTCTTC	CASSLGGDNEQFF
-	-	TRBJ2-7	TRBV15	TGTGCCACCAGCAGCCCCCTCCGGGACGGCTACGAGCAGTACTTC	CATSSPLRDGYEQYF
-	many	TRBJ2-2	TRBV7-2	TGTGCCAGCAGCGCCAGGGATTTCACCGGGGAGCTGTTTTTT	CASSARDFTGELFF
-	many	TRBJ2-5	TRBV19	TGTGCCAGTAGTGAAGTGGGAGAGACCCAGTACTTC	CASSEVGETQYF
TRBD2	few	TRBJ2-1	TRBV4-1	TGCGCCAGCAGCCAAGATGGCGGGACTAGGGGTACCAATGAGCAGTTCTTC	CASSQDGGTRGTNEQFF
-	-	TRBJ2-7	TRBV19	TGTGCCAGTAGGAGGGGCCGAACCTACGAGCAGTACTTC	CASRRGRTYEQYF
-	many	TRBJ2-2	TRBV7-2	TGTGCCAGCAGCTTGGGGCGGGCCGGGGAGCTGTTTTTT	CASSLGRAGELFF
-	many	TRBJ1-5	TRBV3-1	TGTGCCAGCAGCCAAGATCAACAGCCCCAGCATTTT	CASSQDQQPQHF
-	many	TRBJ2-1	TRBV7-2	TGTGCCAGCAGCCCCAGGGGTCTTGAGCAGTTCTTC	CASSPRGLEQFF
-	-	TRBJ1-5	TRBV7-8	TGTGCCAGCAGCTCCTGGGGGGACGTTGAGACCAATCAGCCCCAGCATTTT	CASSSWGDVETNQPQHF
-	-	TRBJ1-6	TRBV2	TGTGCCAGCAGTGGCTCTGGGTTCTCTTCACCCCTCCACTTT	CASSGSGFSSPLHF
TRBD1	-	TRBJ2-7	TRBV20-1	TGCAGTGCCACCACAGGGGGCCACTACGAGCAGTACTTC	CSATTGGHYEQYF